A single T cell receptor beta chain is shown here with its context. This CDR3 is built from 14 residues. Germline CDR1 reads MGHRA; CDR2 reads YSYEKL. Trimming stripped 3 bases from V and 0 bases from J, with 9 bases between. The source of the sample is a study of regulatory T cells in long-lasting Graves disease. Time point indicated: persistent/refractory GD, antithyroid drugs over 5 years with positive TRAb. Following extraction of RNA from PBMCs, that RNA was used to make the TCR library. Investigators prepared the TCR beta libraries by applying iRepertoire HTBI primers and Arm-PCR of CDR3 regions. TCRdb re-analysed the multiplex PCR reads in MiXCR, keeping a single row per CDR3 protein. The sample has about 470,000 distinct CDR3 sequences; less than 25% are singletons.

This TCR was sampled from a female donor with Graves disease. This specimen consisted of peripheral blood mononuclear cells (PBMCs), obtained when the disease was refractory, from a patient treated with antithyroid drugs. The chain carries TRBV4-1 and TRBJ2-7, with D maybe TRBD2 (5 bases). CDR3 nucleotides: TGCGCCAGCAGCCAGGAGGAAAGCTCCTACGAGCAGTACTTC. Translated: CASSQEESSYEQYF.